This is a list of T cell receptor beta chains from one sample in a study of neoadjuvant anti-PD-1 for oral cavity cancer. The repertoire was sequenced with immunoSEQ multiplex PCR; TCRdb's copy has only in-frame clones and lacks some. The table records 9,300 or so clones, more than 60% of them present only once. The input for sequencing was PBMCs, taken after nivolumab (anti-PD-1) treatment. The source of these receptors is a person between 40 and 85 years old with oral cavity squamous cell carcinoma. CDR3s include the opening cysteine and the closing phenylalanine or tryptophan. D genes are given only for firm matches. Expanded clones are given a class, and other clones once, few, many or no size at all.

V	length	size	D	J	CDR3	DNA
TRBV7-2	15	.	TRBD1	TRBJ2-5	CASSPRGLRGETQYF	TGTGCCAGCAGCCCGAGGGGGCTAAGGGGAGAGACCCAGTACTTC
TRBV6-1	16	.	TRBD1	TRBJ1-2	CASSARSGGSNYGYTF	TGTGCCAGCAGTGCGCGGTCAGGGGGCTCGAACTATGGCTACACCTTC
TRBV5-6	16	.	TRBD1	TRBJ1-4	CASSGTGVRSNEKLFF	TGTGCCAGCAGCGGCACAGGGGTTCGTTCTAATGAAAAACTGTTTTTT
TRBV5-1	15	.	TRBD1	TRBJ2-7	CASSLGDRGGFEQYF	TGCGCCAGCAGCTTGGGGGACAGGGGCGGATTCGAGCAGTACTTC
TRBV7-9	12	.	.	TRBJ1-1	CASNDVGTEAFF	TGTGCCAGCAACGATGTGGGCACTGAAGCTTTCTTT
TRBV5-5	15	once	TRBD1	TRBJ1-5	CASSLRQGNNQPQHF	TGTGCCAGCAGCCTAAGACAGGGTAACAATCAGCCCCAGCATTTT
TRBV7-2	15	.	TRBD2	TRBJ2-1	CASSSRTSGGNEQFF	TGTGCCAGCAGCTCCAGGACTAGCGGGGGGAATGAGCAGTTCTTC
TRBV6-5	14	.	TRBD1	TRBJ2-7	CASSYRQGHYEQYF	TGTGCCAGCAGTTACCGACAGGGCCACTACGAGCAGTACTTC
TRBV29-1	13	.	.	TRBJ2-7	CSAIYREGVEQYF	TGCAGCGCTATCTACCGGGAAGGCGTCGAGCAGTACTTC
TRBV7-8	12	.	.	TRBJ2-7	CASSRLAYEQYF	TGTGCCAGCAGCCGACTTGCCTACGAGCAGTACTTC
TRBV6-6	14	.	.	TRBJ1-5	CASTPSGEFQPQHF	TGTGCCAGCACCCCCAGCGGAGAGTTTCAGCCCCAGCATTTT
TRBV5-6	17	.	.	TRBJ2-3	CASSPTLDGRDADTQYF	TGTGCCAGCAGCCCAACCCTGGACGGCCGGGATGCAGATACGCAGTATTTT
TRBV7-9	17	.	.	TRBJ1-2	CASSDTAVPRFDYGYTF	TGTGCCAGCAGTGATACCGCGGTCCCACGCTTTGACTATGGCTACACCTTC
TRBV15	13	.	.	TRBJ2-5	CATTRDLGETQYF	TGTGCCACCACCCGGGACCTTGGAGAGACCCAGTACTTC
TRBV10-1	15	.	.	TRBJ2-1	CASSESSLESDEQFF	TGCGCCAGCAGTGAGTCATCCCTTGAAAGCGATGAGCAGTTCTTC
TRBV29-1	12	.	TRBD1	TRBJ1-5	CSARDSGEPQHF	TGCAGCGCCCGGGACAGTGGCGAGCCCCAGCATTTT
TRBV7-2	17	.	.	TRBJ1-5	CASSFAPLGAGNQPQHF	TGTGCCAGCAGCTTCGCCCCGTTGGGGGCGGGTAATCAGCCCCAGCATTTT
TRBV10-1	13	.	.	TRBJ1-5	CASSEGGTQPQHF	TGCGCCAGCAGTGAGGGAGGGACACAGCCCCAGCATTTT
TRBV20-1	11	.	.	TRBJ2-7	CSASPLGEQYF	TGCAGTGCTAGCCCTCTCGGGGAGCAGTACTTC
TRBV2	16	once	TRBD2	TRBJ2-2	CASSPLIAGNTGELFF	TGTGCCAGCAGTCCCCTCATAGCGGGAAACACCGGGGAGCTGTTTTTT
TRBV19	17	few	.	TRBJ2-3	CASSFTGRALRGDTQYF	TGTGCCAGTAGCTTCACCGGCCGGGCCCTTAGGGGAGATACGCAGTATTTT
TRBV5-1	14	few	.	TRBJ1-2	CASSPDQGNYGYTF	TGCGCCAGCAGTCCTGATCAGGGGAACTATGGCTACACCTTC
TRBV6-5	14	few	.	TRBJ2-2	CASKPRRNTGELFF	TGTGCCAGCAAACCCCGCAGGAACACCGGGGAGCTGTTTTTT
TRBV27	14	.	.	TRBJ2-7	CASSPRYRSYEQYF	TGTGCCAGCAGTCCCCGCTACAGATCCTACGAGCAGTACTTC
TRBV6-1	12	.	.	TRBJ2-3	CASTRSTDTQYF	TGTGCCAGCACTCGTAGCACAGATACGCAGTATTTT
TRBV19	15	.	TRBD1	TRBJ1-1	CASSRTGVWGTEAFF	TGTGCCAGTTCCCGGACAGGGGTATGGGGCACTGAAGCTTTCTTT
TRBV6-4	13	.	.	TRBJ1-1	CASADGEHAEAFF	TGTGCCAGCGCCGACGGGGAGCACGCTGAAGCTTTCTTT
TRBV5-4	15	.	.	TRBJ1-2	CASSSQSGALSRYTF	TGTGCCAGCAGCTCGCAGTCGGGGGCGCTCTCCCGCTACACCTTC
TRBV2	19	.	TRBD1	TRBJ2-1	CASSLRDRGQTRADNEQFF	TGTGCCAGCAGTCTACGGGACAGGGGGCAAACCAGGGCCGACAATGAGCAGTTCTTC
TRBV11-2	16	once	.	TRBJ1-1	CASSLRSSFFNTEAFF	TGTGCCAGCAGCTTACGCAGCTCATTCTTTAACACTGAAGCTTTCTTT
TRBV27	15	.	.	TRBJ2-6	CASSSRVSGANVLTF	TGTGCCAGCAGTTCACGGGTCTCTGGGGCCAACGTCCTGACTTTC
TRBV6-4	13	.	TRBD2	TRBJ2-7	CASSPLTGGEQYF	TGTGCCAGCAGTCCACTAACGGGGGGCGAGCAGTACTTC
TRBV19	17	.	.	TRBJ1-3	CASRPSGVDTSGNTIYF	TGTGCCAGTAGACCTTCTGGGGTGGACACCTCTGGAAACACCATATATTTT
TRBV25-1	15	.	TRBD1	TRBJ1-2	CASSSRDSLLYGYTF	TGTGCCAGCAGTTCCCGGGACAGCCTCCTCTATGGCTACACCTTC
TRBV6-1	15	.	.	TRBJ1-1	CASSVSNRGFTEAFF	TGTGCCAGCAGTGTTAGTAATCGGGGATTCACTGAAGCTTTCTTT
TRBV28	15	.	TRBD1	TRBJ1-1	CASSLGQGVHTEAFF	TGTGCCAGCAGTCTGGGACAGGGGGTTCACACTGAAGCTTTCTTT
TRBV2	11	.	.	TRBJ1-2	CATKERNGYTF	TGTGCCACCAAAGAGAGGAACGGCTACACCTTC
TRBV21-1	13	few	.	TRBJ2-5	CASSSGGEETQYF	TGTGCCAGCAGCAGTGGGGGCGAAGAGACCCAGTACTTC
TRBV2	15	.	.	TRBJ1-5	CASSEDGQRNQPQHF	TGTGCCAGCAGTGAAGACGGACAGCGTAATCAGCCCCAGCATTTT
TRBV5-1	16	.	.	TRBJ1-5	CASRYWNGYSNQPQHF	TGCGCCAGCAGGTATTGGAATGGCTATAGCAATCAGCCCCAGCATTTT
TRBV15	17	.	.	TRBJ1-5	CATSRGGTPNFNQPQHF	TGTGCCACCAGCAGAGGCGGGACACCAAACTTCAATCAGCCCCAGCATTTT
TRBV5-1	16	.	.	TRBJ1-1	CASSRLGVGTNTEAFF	TGCGCCAGCAGCCGGCTTGGGGTAGGGACGAACACTGAAGCTTTCTTT
TRBV19	17	.	.	TRBJ2-4	CASSPDPAGLAKNIQYF	TGTGCCAGTAGCCCCGACCCGGCAGGTCTAGCCAAAAACATTCAGTACTTC
TRBV28	16	.	TRBD2	TRBJ2-7	CASSTPASGRMYEQYF	TGTGCCAGCAGTACCCCGGCTAGCGGGAGGATGTACGAGCAGTACTTC
TRBV7-9	18	.	TRBD2	TRBJ2-3	CASSPPLGLAGVTDTQYF	TGTGCCAGCAGCCCTCCCCTGGGACTAGCGGGGGTTACAGATACGCAGTATTTT
TRBV19	12	few	.	TRBJ1-6	CASSIRESPLHF	TGTGCCAGTAGTATCAGGGAATCACCCCTCCACTTT
TRBV2	15	.	.	TRBJ2-6	CASRESGSGANVLTF	TGTGCCAGCAGGGAGTCGGGCTCTGGGGCCAACGTCCTGACTTTC
TRBV4-1	15	.	TRBD1	TRBJ2-7	CASSQGQGGTYEQYF	TGCGCCAGCAGCCAGGGACAGGGAGGGACCTACGAGCAGTACTTC
TRBV29-1	13	.	.	TRBJ1-2	CSVLLGGARGYTF	TGCAGCGTCCTACTTGGGGGGGCGCGCGGCTACACCTTC
TRBV6-1	13	.	.	TRBJ2-5	CASSETAGWPPYF	TGTGCCAGCAGTGAAACCGCAGGATGGCCCCCGTACTTC